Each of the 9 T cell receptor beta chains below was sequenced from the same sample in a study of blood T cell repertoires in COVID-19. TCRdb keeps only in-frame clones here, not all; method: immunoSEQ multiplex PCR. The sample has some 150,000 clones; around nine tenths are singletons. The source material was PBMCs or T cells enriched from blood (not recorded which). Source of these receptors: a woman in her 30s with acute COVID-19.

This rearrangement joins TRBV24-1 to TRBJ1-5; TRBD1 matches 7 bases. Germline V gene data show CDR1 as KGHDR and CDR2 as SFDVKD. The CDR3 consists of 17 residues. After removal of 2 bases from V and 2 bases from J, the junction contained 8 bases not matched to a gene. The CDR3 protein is CATSDSQLGGGNQPQHF. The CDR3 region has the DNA TGTGCCACCAGTGATTCGCAGCTAGGGGGCGGCAATCAGCCCCAGCATTTT.

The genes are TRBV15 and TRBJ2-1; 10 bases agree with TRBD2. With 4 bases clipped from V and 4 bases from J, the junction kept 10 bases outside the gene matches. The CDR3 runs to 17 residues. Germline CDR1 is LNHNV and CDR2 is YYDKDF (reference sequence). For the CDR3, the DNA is TGTGCCACCAGCACCGGGGCCCTAGCGGGAGTGTACAATGAGCAGTTCTTC. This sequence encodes CATSTGALAGVYNEQFF. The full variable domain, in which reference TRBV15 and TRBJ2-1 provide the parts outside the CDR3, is DAMVIQNPRYQVTQFGKPVTLSCSQTLNHNVMYWYQQKSSQAPKLLFHYYDKDFNNEADTPDNFQSRRPNTSFCFLDIRSPGLGDTAMYLCATSTGALAGVYNEQFFGPGTRLTVL.

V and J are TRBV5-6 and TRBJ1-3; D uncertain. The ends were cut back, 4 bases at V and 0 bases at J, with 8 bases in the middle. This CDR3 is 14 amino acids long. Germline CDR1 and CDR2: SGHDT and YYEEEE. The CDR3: CASSTGNSGNTIYF. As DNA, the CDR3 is TGTGCCAGCAGCACGGGGAACTCTGGAAACACCATATATTTT.

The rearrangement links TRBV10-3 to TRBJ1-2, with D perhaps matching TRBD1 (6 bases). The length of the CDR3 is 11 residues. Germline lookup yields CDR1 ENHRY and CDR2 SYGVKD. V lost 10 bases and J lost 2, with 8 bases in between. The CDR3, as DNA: TGTGCCAGTACAGGGAACTATGGCTACACCTTC. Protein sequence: CASTGNYGYTF.

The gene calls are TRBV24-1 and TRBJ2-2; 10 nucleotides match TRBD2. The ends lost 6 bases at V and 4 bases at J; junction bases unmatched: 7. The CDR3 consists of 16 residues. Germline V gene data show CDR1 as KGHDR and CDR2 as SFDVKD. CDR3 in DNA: TGTGCCACCAGTCCTCTAGCGGGAGAGGGCACCGGGGAGCTGTTTTTT. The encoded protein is CATSPLAGEGTGELFF.

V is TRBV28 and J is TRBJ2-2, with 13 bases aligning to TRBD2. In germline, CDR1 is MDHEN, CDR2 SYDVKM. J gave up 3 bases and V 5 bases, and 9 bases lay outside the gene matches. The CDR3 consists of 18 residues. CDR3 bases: TGTGCCAGCAGTGGCGGGACTAGCGGGATTCATTACACCGGGGAGCTGTTTTTT. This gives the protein CASSGGTSGIHYTGELFF. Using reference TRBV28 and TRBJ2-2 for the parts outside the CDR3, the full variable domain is DVKVTQSSRYLVKRTGEKVFLECVQDMDHENMFWYRQDPGLGLRLIYFSYDVKMKEKGDIPEGYSVSREKKERFSLILESASTNQTSMYLCASSGGTSGIHYTGELFFGEGSRLTVL.

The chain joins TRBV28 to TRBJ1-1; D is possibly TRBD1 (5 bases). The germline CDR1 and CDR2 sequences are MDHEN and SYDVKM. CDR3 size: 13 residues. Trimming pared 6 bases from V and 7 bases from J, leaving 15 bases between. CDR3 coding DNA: TGTGCCAGCAGATCCCCGGCGGGGGTTGAAGCTTTCTTT. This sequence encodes CASRSPAGVEAFF.

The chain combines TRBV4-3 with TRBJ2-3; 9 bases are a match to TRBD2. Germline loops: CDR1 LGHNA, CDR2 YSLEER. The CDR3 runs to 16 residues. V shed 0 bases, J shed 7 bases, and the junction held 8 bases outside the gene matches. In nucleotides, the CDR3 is TGCGCCAGCAGCCAAGATGGGGGACTAGCCGTAAATACGCAGTATTTT. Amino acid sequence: CASSQDGGLAVNTQYF.

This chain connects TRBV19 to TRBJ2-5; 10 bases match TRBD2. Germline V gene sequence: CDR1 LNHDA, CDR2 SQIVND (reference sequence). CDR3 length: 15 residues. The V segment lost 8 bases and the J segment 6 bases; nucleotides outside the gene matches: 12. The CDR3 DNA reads TGTGCCAGTGGGCCTCTAGCGGGAGCTACGAAGACCCAGTACTTC. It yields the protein CASGPLAGATKTQYF.